Presented here are 26 T cell receptor beta chains from one specimen sequenced in a study of blood T cells in healthy people across ages. Using a J-beta primer mix together with a sample-barcoded 5' primer, a second PCR was run for about 7 to 12 cycles. From the 5' RACE reads, TCRdb called clonotypes with MiXCR, one entry per CDR3 protein. The sample comprises 1.5 million to 2 million distinct CDR3 sequences, less than 50% of which are singletons, and approximately 2.1% rests with the top ten. Sequencing input: blood. The source of these receptors is a woman aged 40 to 50 in good health.

The chain links TRBV20-1 to TRBJ1-5; no clear D gene. From germline, CDR1 is DFQATT and CDR2 SNEGSKA (reference sequence). V was trimmed by 1 base and J by 7 bases, leaving 8 bases between them. This CDR3 is 12 amino acids long. CDR3: CSARGSGQPQHF. In DNA, the CDR3 is TGCAGTGCTAGAGGCAGTGGGCAGCCCCAGCATTTT.

V and J are TRBV7-9 and TRBJ2-3; D is perhaps TRBD1 (6 bases). This CDR3 has 12 amino acids. Germline values: CDR1 SEHNR, CDR2 FQNEAQ (reference sequence). Deletions cut 6 bases from V and 6 bases from J, with 10 bases between. CDR3 loop: CASRAGDDTQYF. In DNA, the CDR3 is TGTGCCAGCAGAGCAGGGGACGATACGCAGTATTTT.

This clonotype appeared a single time. The CDR3 protein is CASSPQGGRNQPQHF. The CDR3 DNA sequence: TGTGCCAGCAGTCCCCAAGGGGGTAGGAATCAGCCCCAGCATTTT. V is TRBV6-5 and J is TRBJ1-5, with D possibly matching TRBD1 (6 bases). CDR3 length: 15 residues. The germline V gene encodes CDR1 MNHEY and CDR2 SVGAGI. V shed 5 bases and J shed 4 bases, with 15 bases lying between them.

The chain uses TRBV7-2 and TRBJ2-5; D possibly corresponds to TRBD2 (5 bases). V lost 5 bases and J lost 11, with 21 bases in between. The CDR3 extends over 14 amino acids. Germline V gives CDR1 SGHTA, CDR2 FQGNSA. CDR3 protein: CASSSQPGNNEQYF. The CDR3 DNA reads TGTGCCAGCAGCAGCCAACCGGGGAACAATGAGCAGTACTTC.

A few counts support this clonotype. The J gene is TRBJ2-5, the V gene TRBV7-9; D perhaps matches TRBD2 (6 bases). Looked up from germline, CDR1 is SEHNR and CDR2 is FQNEAQ (reference sequence). The ends were cut back, 6 bases at V and 5 bases at J, with 19 bases in the middle. The CDR3 loop spans 15 amino acids. CDR3 coding DNA: TGTGCCAGCAGAGTGGGGGGTGGTGCTGGGGAGACCCAGTACTTC. This codes for CASRVGGGAGETQYF.

The sample holds a few counts of this clonotype. The rearrangement joins TRBV21-1 to TRBJ2-7; the table assigns TRBD1, which was not confirmed against the DNA. TRBV21-1 is noted as a pseudogene. This CDR3 has 18 residues. CDR3 in amino acids: CASSRLGGQRTPSYEQYF. CDR3 coding DNA: TGTGCCAGCAGCCGCCTGGGGGGACAGAGGACCCCATCCTACGAGCAGTACTTC.

The chain recombines TRBV4-3 with TRBJ1-4; no clear D gene. CDR3 length equals 15 residues. Between the trimmed V and J ends, which lost 0 bases and 6 bases, there was a span of 11 bases. The germline V gene encodes CDR1 LGHNA and CDR2 YSLEER. The CDR3 DNA reads TGCGCCAGCAGCCAAGATGCGGGGATTTATGAAAAACTGTTTTTT. This codes for CASSQDAGIYEKLFF.

The chain has TRBV5-1 and TRBJ2-7; the D gene is possibly TRBD1 (5 bases). Germline V gene sequence: CDR1 SGHRS, CDR2 YFSETQ. Trimming took off 0 bases at V and 3 bases at J, with 13 bases between the two ends. This CDR3 region has 15 residues. The CDR3 reads CASSLEDSTLYEQYF. For the CDR3, the DNA is TGCGCCAGCAGCTTGGAAGACAGTACACTCTACGAGCAGTACTTC.

This chain links TRBV5-6 with TRBJ2-3; 7 bases are shared with TRBD2. The CDR3 consists of 17 residues. V lost 1 base and J lost 5; bases outside the gene matches: 13. CDR1 is SGHDT and CDR2 is YYEEEE in the germline V gene. CDR3 sequence: CASSLSLFGTGGDTQYF. The CDR3 DNA reads TGTGCCAGCAGCTTGTCCTTATTTGGGACGGGAGGAGATACGCAGTATTTT. Full variable domain (remainder filled in from reference TRBV5-6 and TRBJ2-3): DAGVTQSPTHLIKTRGQQVTLRCSPKSGHDTVSWYQQALGQGPQFIFQYYEEEERQRGNFPDRFSGHQFPNYSSELNVNALLLGDSALYLCASSLSLFGTGGDTQYFGPGTRLTVL.

The gene calls are TRBV27 and TRBJ1-1; 7 bases are a match to TRBD1. The CDR3 has 16 residues. CDR1 and CDR2 (germline): MNHEY, SMNVEV (reference sequence). Trimming removed 5 bases from V and 4 bases from J; junction bases left unmatched: 13. CDR3 protein: CASSPLRQGPGTEAFF. CDR3 sequence (DNA): TGTGCCAGCAGTCCGCTTAGACAGGGCCCGGGCACTGAAGCTTTCTTT.

The chain recombines TRBV5-1 with TRBJ2-1; weak D call: TRBD1 (6 bases). The germline gives CDR1 SGHRS, CDR2 YFSETQ. The length of the CDR3 is 14 residues. V lost 5 bases, J lost 1 base, and 10 bases lay in between. CDR3 bases: TGCGCCAGCAGATCAGGGGTTTCCTACAATGAGCAGTTCTTC. Protein sequence: CASRSGVSYNEQFF.

The chain is built from TRBV7-2 and TRBJ2-1; D is perhaps TRBD2 (7 bases). Trimming removed 5 bases from V and 5 bases from J, with 16 bases in between. In germline, CDR1 is SGHTA, CDR2 FQGNSA. The CDR3 has 15 amino acids. This CDR3 reads CASSQRLRGHNEQFF. For the CDR3, the DNA is TGTGCCAGCAGCCAACGCCTGCGGGGGCACAATGAGCAGTTCTTC.

The chain uses TRBV12-3 or TRBV12-4 and TRBJ2-1, with a tentative D call TRBD2 (5 bases). This CDR3 contains 13 residues. V dropped 11 bases and J dropped 9 bases, with 20 bases sitting between them. CDR3: CAVERAALGEQFF. In nucleotides, the CDR3 is TGTGCCGTCGAGAGGGCCGCGCTGGGTGAGCAGTTCTTC.

The rearrangement uses TRBV6-5 and TRBJ1-2; TRBD1 might be the D (6 bases). The CDR3 totals 14 residues. The germline V gene has CDR1 MNHEY and CDR2 SVGAGI. V dropped 2 bases and J dropped 6 bases, with 13 bases sitting between them. In DNA form, the CDR3 reads TGTGCCAGCAGTTACCCAGGGGTTCAAGATGGCTACACCTTC. Translating it yields CASSYPGVQDGYTF.

V usage is TRBV10-3 and J usage is TRBJ2-5; D is unclear. The J call may be incorrect, as the DNA end agrees better with TRBJ2-7. This CDR3 has 13 residues. From germline, CDR1 is ENHRY and CDR2 SYGVKD. Here the CDR3 reads CAISESPDGEQYF. The CDR3 DNA sequence: TGTGCCATCAGTGAGTCCCCTGACGGCGAGCAGTACTTC.

For this clonotype: At one boundary the junction diverges from the germline segment, which might be a read error. V gene TRBV14 combines with J gene TRBJ2-5; 10 nucleotides align to TRBD2. CDR3 size: 16 residues. Germline V CDR1 and CDR2: SGHDN, FVKESK. CDR3 in amino acids: CASSVSGGIVQEAQYF. In DNA form, the CDR3 reads TGTGCCAGCAGCGTTAGCGGGGGGATTGTCCAAGAGGCCCAGTACTTC.

This rearrangement joins TRBV2 to TRBJ1-2; 7 bases map to TRBD1. Trimming removed 7 bases from V and 1 base from J; junction bases left unmatched: 9. In germline, CDR1 is SNHLY, CDR2 FYNNEI. The CDR3 is made up of 15 amino acids. The CDR3 here is CASTRAGTDNYGYTF. Written as DNA, the CDR3 is TGTGCCAGCACCCGAGCCGGGACAGATAACTATGGCTACACCTTC.

In this sample, this clonotype turned up a few times. The CDR3, as DNA: TGTGCCAGCAGTGGACCTCCGGACAACTGGGAGCAGTTCTTC. This sequence encodes CASSGPPDNWEQFF. J is TRBJ2-1 and V is TRBV2; tentative D call: TRBD1 (5 bases). V lost 4 bases and J 10 bases, leaving 17 bases between the germline ends. The CDR3 has 14 residues. The germline V gene has CDR1 SNHLY and CDR2 FYNNEI.

Worth noting for this clonotype: The germline gene is not matched at one end of the junction; a read error may be the cause. The V gene is TRBV7-9, the J gene TRBJ2-6; D is undetermined. CDR3 length equals 14 residues. The V gene's germline CDR1 is SEHNR and CDR2 FQNEAQ (reference sequence). The CDR3 reads CASSLPTGANVLTF. The CDR3 DNA sequence: TGCGCCAGCAGCTTGCCCACTGGGGCCAACGTCCTGACTTTC. Drawing the rest from reference TRBV7-9 and TRBJ2-6, the complete variable domain is DTGVSQNPRHKITKRGQNVTFRCDPISEHNRLYWYRQTLGQGPEFLTYFQNEAQLEKSRLLSDRFSAERPKGSFSTLEIQRTEQGDSAMYLCASSLPTGANVLTFGAGSRLTVL.

This clonotype has just a few counts. The rearrangement uses TRBV6-5 and TRBJ2-7, with D hard to call. The CDR3 runs 13 residues. Germline-derived CDR1 and CDR2 are MNHEY and SVGAGI. V lost 5 bases, J lost 2 bases, and 10 bases lay in between. The CDR3: CASSAEFAYEQYF. CDR3 in DNA: TGTGCCAGCAGTGCCGAGTTTGCCTACGAGCAGTACTTC.

The chain couples TRBV12-3 or TRBV12-4 to TRBJ2-5, with TRBD2 matching 8 bases. V dropped 5 bases and J dropped 11; count of bases not matched to a gene: 19. CDR3 length: 16 residues. The CDR3 spells CASSPSAGVDYNEQYF. CDR3 bases: TGTGCCAGCAGTCCCTCAGCGGGGGTGGATTACAATGAGCAGTACTTC.

The chain uses TRBV4-3 and TRBJ2-3; D not resolved. V was shortened by 0 bases and J by 0 bases, with 13 bases between the two germline ends. Germline V gene sequence: CDR1 LGHNA, CDR2 YSLEER. This CDR3 region has 17 residues. The DNA for the CDR3 is TGCGCCAGCAGCCAAGATCCGTTTGGAGAGAGCACAGATACGCAGTATTTT. This sequence encodes CASSQDPFGESTDTQYF.

The chain is built from TRBV29-1 and TRBJ2-1; D call uncertain. Germline CDR1 is SQVTM and CDR2 is ANQGSEA. This CDR3 has 11 amino acids. Trimming removed 6 bases at V and 8 bases at J, with 11 bases between. The CDR3 DNA sequence: TGCAGCGTGATCAGTATCGATGAGCAGTTCTTC. This gives the protein CSVISIDEQFF.

V gene TRBV7-2 combines with J gene TRBJ2-3, with D perhaps matching TRBD1 (5 bases). The V gene's germline CDR1 is SGHTA and CDR2 FQGNSA. V lost 1 base and J 4 bases, leaving 9 bases between the germline ends. The CDR3 loop spans 14 amino acids. In DNA form, the CDR3 reads TGTGCCAGCAGCTTAGACAGCAGGGCAGATACGCAGTATTTT. It translates to CASSLDSRADTQYF.

The chain has TRBV29-1 and TRBJ2-1, with D possibly being TRBD1 or TRBD2 (6 bases each). Germline V gene sequence: CDR1 SQVTM, CDR2 ANQGSEA. Between the trimmed V and J ends, which lost 7 bases and 12 bases, there was a span of 16 bases. The CDR3 is 11 amino acids. The CDR3: CSALGGTGQFF. Here the CDR3 DNA reads TGCAGCGCACTAGGGGGGACGGGGCAGTTCTTC.

The CDR3 region is CASPTRAGELFF. CDR3 DNA sequence: TGTGCCAGCCCAACTCGCGCCGGGGAGCTGTTTTTT. The chain has TRBV2 and TRBJ2-2; D gene ambiguous. This CDR3 region has 12 residues. Trimming stripped 8 bases from V and 6 bases from J, with 10 bases between. Germline CDR1 and CDR2: SNHLY and FYNNEI.